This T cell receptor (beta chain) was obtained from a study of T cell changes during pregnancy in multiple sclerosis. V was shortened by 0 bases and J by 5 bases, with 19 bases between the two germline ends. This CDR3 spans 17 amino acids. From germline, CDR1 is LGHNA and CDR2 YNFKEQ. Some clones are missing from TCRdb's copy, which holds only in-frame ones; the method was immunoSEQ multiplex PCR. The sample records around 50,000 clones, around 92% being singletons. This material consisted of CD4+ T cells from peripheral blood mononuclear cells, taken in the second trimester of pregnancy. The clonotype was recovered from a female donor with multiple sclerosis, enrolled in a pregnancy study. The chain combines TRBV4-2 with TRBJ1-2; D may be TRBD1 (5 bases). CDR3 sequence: CASSQDRDSGERYGYTF. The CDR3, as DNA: TGTGCCAGCAGCCAAGATCGGGACTCCGGGGAGAGATATGGCTACACCTTC.